Listed below are T cell receptor beta chains from one sample, sequenced in a study of blood T cell repertoires in COVID-19. The method was immunoSEQ multiplex PCR; TCRdb's version includes in-frame clones alone and lacks a portion of them. The sample yields around 250,000 clones, 80% to 90% seen once. The sequenced material came from PBMCs or T cells enriched from blood (not recorded which). The receptors were sampled from a woman younger than 45 who had recovered from COVID-19. CDR3s include the opening cysteine and the closing phenylalanine or tryptophan. The order of the fields is clone size, CDR3 length, J gene, D gene, V gene, CDR3 protein, CDR3 DNA. A D gene is named only where the DNA matches it firmly. Size values are once, few and many counts, or a class for expanded clones, and some rows have none.

once,16,TRBJ2-7,TRBD1,TRBV28,CASSPARTGGDYEQYF,TGTGCCAGCAGCCCCGCAAGGACAGGGGGTGATTACGAGCAGTACTTC
-,16,TRBJ2-3,-,TRBV4-3,CASSQDRIISEDTQYF,TGCGCCAGCAGCCAAGATAGGATTATTAGCGAAGATACGCAGTATTTT
once,17,TRBJ2-3,TRBD2,TRBV11-2,CASSRFFSGKDTDTQYF,TGTGCCAGCAGCCGATTTTTTAGCGGGAAGGATACAGATACGCAGTATTTT
-,14,TRBJ2-5,-,TRBV28,CASSLNGVSETQYF,TGTGCCAGCAGTTTAAACGGGGTGTCGGAGACCCAGTACTTC
-,17,TRBJ2-3,TRBD2,TRBV11-3,CASSLEPASGSADTQYF,TGTGCCAGCAGCTTAGAACCTGCTAGCGGGAGCGCAGATACGCAGTATTTT
-,16,TRBJ2-4,-,TRBV21-1,CASSKSRPGTKNIQYF,TGTGCCAGCAGCAAATCGAGACCCGGGACCAAAAACATTCAGTACTTC
-,15,TRBJ2-3,TRBD2,TRBV10-3,CAISVTSAPTDTQYF,TGTGCCATCAGTGTGACTAGCGCCCCCACAGATACGCAGTATTTT
-,14,TRBJ2-7,TRBD1,TRBV10-3,CAISFRDRTYEQYF,TGTGCCATCAGTTTCCGGGACAGGACCTACGAGCAGTACTTC
-,13,TRBJ1-1,-,TRBV6-5,CAADSPLNTEAFF,TGTGCCGCCGACAGCCCCTTGAACACTGAAGCTTTCTTT
-,15,TRBJ2-3,-,TRBV9,CASSVVAGITDTQYF,TGTGCCAGCAGCGTAGTTGCCGGGATTACAGATACGCAGTATTTT
once,13,TRBJ1-2,-,TRBV2,CASGTIEWYGYTF,TGTGCCAGCGGGACAATCGAGTGGTATGGCTACACCTTC
-,15,TRBJ1-2,TRBD1,TRBV4-3,CASSQGQGTAGGYTF,TGCGCCAGCAGCCAAGGCCAGGGGACAGCTGGTGGCTACACCTTC
-,13,TRBJ2-3,-,TRBV6-5,CASSYHSTDTQYF,TGTGCCAGCAGTTACCATTCCACAGATACGCAGTATTTT
-,12,TRBJ2-1,-,TRBV19,CASSWARNEQFF,TGTGCCAGTTCATGGGCCAGGAATGAGCAGTTCTTC
-,17,TRBJ1-2,-,TRBV18,CASSPNTAAISNYGYTF,TGTGCCAGCTCACCAAACACAGCAGCCATCTCAAACTATGGCTACACCTTC
-,15,TRBJ1-6,-,TRBV11-2,CASSSGQIYNSPLHF,TGTGCCAGCAGCTCCGGACAGATTTATAATTCACCCCTCCACTTT
-,13,TRBJ2-1,-,TRBV7-3,CASSLGTGDEQFF,TGTGCCAGCAGCTTAGGAACGGGGGATGAGCAGTTCTTC
-,14,TRBJ2-7,TRBD1,TRBV28,CASRETGTGYEQYF,TGTGCCAGCAGGGAAACCGGGACAGGGTACGAGCAGTACTTC
-,16,TRBJ1-2,-,TRBV30,CASPSRSTTRNYGYTF,TGTGCCTCCCCCTCTCGGAGCACCACTCGAAACTATGGCTACACCTTC
-,14,TRBJ1-2,-,TRBV9,CASSGPTYRIGYTF,TGTGCCAGCAGCGGGCCGACCTACAGGATCGGCTACACCTTC
-,15,TRBJ2-3,-,TRBV5-3,CASPGAATSTDTQYF,TGTGCCAGTCCCGGAGCGGCAACTAGCACAGATACGCAGTATTTT
few,14,TRBJ1-1,-,TRBV7-6,CASSDHIEGTEAFF,TGTGCCAGCAGCGACCATATTGAGGGTACTGAAGCTTTCTTT
-,15,TRBJ1-1,TRBD1,TRBV5-1,CASSLGQGSNTEAFF,TGCGCCAGCAGCTTGGGACAGGGGTCGAACACTGAAGCTTTCTTT
-,17,TRBJ1-6,TRBD1,TRBV5-6,CASSRLGTGGNNSPLHF,TGTGCCAGCAGCAGATTGGGGACAGGTGGAAATAATTCACCCCTCCACTTT
-,16,TRBJ2-2,-,TRBV5-1,CASSSSRGLNTGELFF,TGCGCCAGCAGCTCGAGTCGGGGGTTGAACACCGGGGAGCTGTTTTTT
-,11,TRBJ2-1,-,TRBV7-8,CASRSYNEQFF,TGTGCCAGCAGGAGCTACAATGAGCAGTTCTTC
-,12,TRBJ1-5,TRBD1,TRBV29-1,CSVSQGDQPQHF,TGCAGCGTTTCACAGGGGGATCAGCCCCAGCATTTT
-,15,TRBJ1-2,-,TRBV7-9,CASSLAGGRLYGYTF,TGTGCCAGCAGCTTAGCGGGGGGGCGGTTGTATGGCTACACCTTC
-,14,TRBJ1-1,TRBD1,TRBV3-1/TRBV3-2,CASSQMTGATEAFF,TGTGCCAGCAGCCAAATGACAGGGGCCACTGAAGCTTTCTTT